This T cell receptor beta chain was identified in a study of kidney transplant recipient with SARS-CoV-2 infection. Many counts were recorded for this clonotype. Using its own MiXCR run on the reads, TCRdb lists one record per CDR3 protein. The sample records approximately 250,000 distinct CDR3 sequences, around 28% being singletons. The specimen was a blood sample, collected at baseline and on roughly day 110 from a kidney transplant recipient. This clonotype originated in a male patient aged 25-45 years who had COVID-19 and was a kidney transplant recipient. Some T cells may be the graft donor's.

DNA for the CDR3: TGTGCCAGCAGTGATTACGGACAGGGGGCTGAAGCTTTCTTT. Translating it yields CASSDYGQGAEAFF. The chain is built from TRBV6-1 and TRBJ1-1; TRBD1 aligns across 10 bases. The CDR3 extends over 14 amino acids. V was clipped by 3 bases and J by 6 bases; unmatched bases: 4. Germline CDR1 reads MNHNS; CDR2 reads SASEGT.